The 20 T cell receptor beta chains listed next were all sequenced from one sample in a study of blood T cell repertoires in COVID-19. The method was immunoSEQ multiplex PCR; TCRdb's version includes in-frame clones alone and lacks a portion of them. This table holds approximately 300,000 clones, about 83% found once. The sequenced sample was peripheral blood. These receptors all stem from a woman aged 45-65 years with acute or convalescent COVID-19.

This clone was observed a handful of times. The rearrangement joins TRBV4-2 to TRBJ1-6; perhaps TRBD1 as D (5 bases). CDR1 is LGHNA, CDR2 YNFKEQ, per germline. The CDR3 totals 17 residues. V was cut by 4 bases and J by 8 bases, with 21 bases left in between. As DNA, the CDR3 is TGTGCCAGCAGCCGTGGGAGGGGTAAAGGCGATGATTCACCCCTCCACTTT. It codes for CASSRGRGKGDDSPLHF.

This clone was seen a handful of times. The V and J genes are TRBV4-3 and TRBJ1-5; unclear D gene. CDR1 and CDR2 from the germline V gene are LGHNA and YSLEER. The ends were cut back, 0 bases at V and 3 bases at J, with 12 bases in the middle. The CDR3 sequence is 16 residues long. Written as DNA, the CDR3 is TGCGCCAGCAGCCAAGACAGGAAAAAGAACAATCAGCCCCAGCATTTT. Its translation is CASSQDRKKNNQPQHF.

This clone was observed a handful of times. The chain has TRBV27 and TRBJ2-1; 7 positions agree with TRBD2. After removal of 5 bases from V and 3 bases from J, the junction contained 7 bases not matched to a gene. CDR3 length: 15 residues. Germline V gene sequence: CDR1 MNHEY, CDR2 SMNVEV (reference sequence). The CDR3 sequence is CASSATWTSYNEQFF. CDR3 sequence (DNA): TGTGCCAGCAGTGCGACCTGGACTAGCTACAATGAGCAGTTCTTC.

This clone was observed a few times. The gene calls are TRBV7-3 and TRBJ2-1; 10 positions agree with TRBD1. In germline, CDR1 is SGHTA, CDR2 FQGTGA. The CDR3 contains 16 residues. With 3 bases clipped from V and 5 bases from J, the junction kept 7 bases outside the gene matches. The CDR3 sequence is CASSFSGGTGDNEQFF. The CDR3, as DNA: TGTGCCAGCAGCTTTTCCGGCGGGACAGGGGACAATGAGCAGTTCTTC.

CDR3 nucleotides: TGTGCCAGCAGGGGAGGGAATAATTCACCCCTCCACTTT. It specifies CASRGGNNSPLHF. The chain employs TRBV7-9 and TRBJ1-6; the D is unclear. Trimming took 6 bases from V and 5 from J, leaving 8 bases between them. The germline CDR1 and CDR2 sequences are SEHNR and FQNEAQ (reference sequence). The CDR3 is 13 residues long.

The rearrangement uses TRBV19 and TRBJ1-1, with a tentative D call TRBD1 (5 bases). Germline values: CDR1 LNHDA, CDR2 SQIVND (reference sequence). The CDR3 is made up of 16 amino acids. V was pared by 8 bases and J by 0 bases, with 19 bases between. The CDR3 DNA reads TGTGCCAGTGGGCGGGACCCAACCAAGATGAACACTGAAGCTTTCTTT. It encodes CASGRDPTKMNTEAFF.

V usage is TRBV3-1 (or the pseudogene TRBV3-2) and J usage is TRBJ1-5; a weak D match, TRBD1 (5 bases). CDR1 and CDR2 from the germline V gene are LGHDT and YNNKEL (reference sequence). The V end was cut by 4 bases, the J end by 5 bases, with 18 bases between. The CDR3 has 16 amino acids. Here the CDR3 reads CASSPEGRTTYQPQHF. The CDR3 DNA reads TGTGCCAGCAGCCCAGAAGGACGGACAACTTATCAGCCCCAGCATTTT.

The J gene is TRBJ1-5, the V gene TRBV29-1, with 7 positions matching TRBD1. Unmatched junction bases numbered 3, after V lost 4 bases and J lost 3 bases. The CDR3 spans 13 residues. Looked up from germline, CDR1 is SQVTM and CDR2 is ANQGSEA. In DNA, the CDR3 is TGCAGCGTTGGGGGGACAGTCAATCAGCCCCAGCATTTT. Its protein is CSVGGTVNQPQHF.

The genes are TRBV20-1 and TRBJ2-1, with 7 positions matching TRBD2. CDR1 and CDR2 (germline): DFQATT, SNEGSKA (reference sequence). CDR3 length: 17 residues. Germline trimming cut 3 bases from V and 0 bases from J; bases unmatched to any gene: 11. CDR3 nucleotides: TGCAGTGCTAGTGATCCCCTACTAGCGTACTCCTACAATGAGCAGTTCTTC. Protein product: CSASDPLLAYSYNEQFF.

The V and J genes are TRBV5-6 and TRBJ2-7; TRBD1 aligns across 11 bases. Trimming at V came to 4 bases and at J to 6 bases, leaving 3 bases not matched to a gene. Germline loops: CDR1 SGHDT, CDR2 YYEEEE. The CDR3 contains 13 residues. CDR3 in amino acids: CASSRDRGAEQYF. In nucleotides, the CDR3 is TGTGCCAGCAGCCGGGACAGGGGGGCCGAGCAGTACTTC. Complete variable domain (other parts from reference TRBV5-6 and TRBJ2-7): DAGVTQSPTHLIKTRGQQVTLRCSPKSGHDTVSWYQQALGQGPQFIFQYYEEEERQRGNFPDRFSGHQFPNYSSELNVNALLLGDSALYLCASSRDRGAEQYFGPGTRLTVT.

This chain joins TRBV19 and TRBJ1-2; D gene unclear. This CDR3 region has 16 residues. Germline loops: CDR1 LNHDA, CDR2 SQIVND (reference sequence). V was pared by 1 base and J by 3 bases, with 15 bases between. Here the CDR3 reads CASSIGSIAFDYGYTF. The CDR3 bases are TGTGCCAGTAGTATAGGTAGCATCGCTTTTGACTATGGCTACACCTTC.

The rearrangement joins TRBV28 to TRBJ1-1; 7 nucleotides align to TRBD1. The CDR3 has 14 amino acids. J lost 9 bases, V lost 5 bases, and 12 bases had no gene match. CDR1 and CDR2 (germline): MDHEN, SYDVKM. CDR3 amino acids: CASSLGQDPGKAFF. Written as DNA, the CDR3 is TGTGCCAGCAGTCTCGGACAGGACCCAGGAAAAGCTTTCTTT.

The CDR3 DNA reads TGTGCCAGCAGCCCGGGACAGGGGGCGTGGGAGACCCAGTACTTC. This sequence encodes CASSPGQGAWETQYF. The gene calls are TRBV11-2 and TRBJ2-5; 12 nucleotides align to TRBD1. CDR1 SGHAT and CDR2 FQNNGV come from the germline V gene. CDR3 length: 15 residues. J was trimmed by 5 bases and V by 5 bases; bases with no gene match: 6.

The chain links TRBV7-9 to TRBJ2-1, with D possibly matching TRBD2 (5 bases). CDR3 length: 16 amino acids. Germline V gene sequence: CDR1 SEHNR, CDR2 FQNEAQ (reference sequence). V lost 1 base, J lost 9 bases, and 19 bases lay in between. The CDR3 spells CASSLVPGLVIVEQFF. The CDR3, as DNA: TGTGCCAGCAGCTTAGTCCCTGGACTTGTTATCGTTGAGCAGTTCTTC.

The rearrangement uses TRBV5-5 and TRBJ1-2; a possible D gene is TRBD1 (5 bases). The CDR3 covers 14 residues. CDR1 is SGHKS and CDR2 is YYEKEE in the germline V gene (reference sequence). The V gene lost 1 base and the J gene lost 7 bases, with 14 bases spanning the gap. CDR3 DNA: TGTGCCAGCAGCTTGTCTCCGGCAGGGTCTGGCTACACCTTC. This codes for CASSLSPAGSGYTF. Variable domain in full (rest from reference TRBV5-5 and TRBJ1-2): DAGVTQSPTHLIKTRGQQVTLRCSPISGHKSVSWYQQVLGQGPQFIFQYYEKEERGRGNFPDRFSARQFPNYSSELNVNALLLGDSALYLCASSLSPAGSGYTFGSGTRLTVV.

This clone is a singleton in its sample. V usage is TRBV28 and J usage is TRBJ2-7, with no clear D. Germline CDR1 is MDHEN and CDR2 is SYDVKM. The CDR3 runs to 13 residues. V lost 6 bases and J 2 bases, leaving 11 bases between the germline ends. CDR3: CASRAQAPYEQYF. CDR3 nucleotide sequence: TGTGCCAGCAGGGCCCAGGCCCCCTACGAGCAGTACTTC.

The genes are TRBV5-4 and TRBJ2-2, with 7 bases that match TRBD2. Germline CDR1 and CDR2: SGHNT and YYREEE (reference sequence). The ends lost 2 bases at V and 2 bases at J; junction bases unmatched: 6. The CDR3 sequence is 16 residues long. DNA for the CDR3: TGTGCCAGCAGCTTCCTAGCGGAGGTTAACACCGGGGAGCTGTTTTTT. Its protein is CASSFLAEVNTGELFF.

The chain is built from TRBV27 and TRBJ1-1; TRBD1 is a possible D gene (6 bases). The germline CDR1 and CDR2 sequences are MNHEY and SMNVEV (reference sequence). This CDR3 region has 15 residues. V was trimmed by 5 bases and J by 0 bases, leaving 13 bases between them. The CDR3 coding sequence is TGTGCCAGCAGTCCCCTGGGACACTTGAACACTGAAGCTTTCTTT. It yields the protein CASSPLGHLNTEAFF.

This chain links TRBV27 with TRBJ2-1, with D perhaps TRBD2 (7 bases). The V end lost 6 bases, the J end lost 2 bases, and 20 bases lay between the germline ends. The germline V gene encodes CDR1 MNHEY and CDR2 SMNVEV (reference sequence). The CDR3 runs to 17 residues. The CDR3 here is CASSPRGASGPYNEQFF. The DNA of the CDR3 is TGTGCCAGCAGCCCCCGGGGGGCCTCGGGCCCCTACAATGAGCAGTTCTTC.

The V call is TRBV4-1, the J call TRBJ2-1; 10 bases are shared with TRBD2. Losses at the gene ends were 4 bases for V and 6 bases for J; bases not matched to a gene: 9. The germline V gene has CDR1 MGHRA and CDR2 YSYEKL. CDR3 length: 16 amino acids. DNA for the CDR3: TGCGCCAGCAGCCCGGGTCCTAGCGGGAGTTCCAATGAGCAGTTCTTC. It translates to CASSPGPSGSSNEQFF.